A selection of T cell receptor beta chains follows, all from one sample in a study of blood T cell repertoires in COVID-19. The protocol was immunoSEQ multiplex PCR, while the TCRdb copy is restricted to in-frame clones and leaves out a portion. Found here are some 80,000 clones, about four fifths of them singletons; the top ten hold 8.5% to 10%. The source material was peripheral blood. All receptors derive from a human donor in a cohort sampled during active COVID-19. Both conserved end residues are part of each CDR3. D genes are given only for firm matches. Size tells how often a clone was seen (once, few, many) or the class of an expanded clone, and some rows leave it out.

V,J,size,D,CDR3,DNA
TRBV19,TRBJ1-3,-,TRBD1,CASSPRTGHSGNTIYF,TGTGCCAGTAGTCCCCGGACAGGCCACTCTGGAAACACCATATATTTT
TRBV15,TRBJ1-4,once,-,CATSRGGANEKLFF,TGTGCCACCAGCAGAGGGGGGGCTAATGAAAAACTGTTTTTT
TRBV9,TRBJ1-1,-,TRBD1,CASSGTGGTNTEAFF,TGTGCCAGCAGCGGTACAGGGGGCACGAACACTGAAGCTTTCTTT
TRBV7-2,TRBJ2-3,once,TRBD2,CASSLGLAGVDTQYF,TGTGCCAGCAGCTTAGGACTAGCGGGAGTGGATACGCAGTATTTT
TRBV2,TRBJ2-7,once,TRBD2,CASSELTSGAGEQYF,TGTGCCAGCAGTGAGCTAACTAGCGGGGCGGGCGAGCAGTACTTC
TRBV18,TRBJ2-6,-,-,CASSPGRANVLTF,TGTGCCAGCTCACCAGGCAGGGCCAACGTCCTGACTTTC
TRBV5-6,TRBJ2-1,-,TRBD2,CASSLEVGLAFNEQFF,TGTGCCAGCAGCTTAGAGGTGGGACTAGCCTTCAATGAGCAGTTCTTC
TRBV7-7,TRBJ2-5,once,TRBD2,CASSARGTSRETQYF,TGTGCCAGCAGCGCCCGAGGGACTAGCCGGGAGACCCAGTACTTC
TRBV5-4,TRBJ1-3,-,-,CASSLAGGSGNTIYF,TGTGCCAGCAGCTTGGCCGGAGGCTCTGGAAACACCATATATTTT
TRBV4-2,TRBJ2-1,-,TRBD2,CASSQVTSERNEQFF,TGTGCCAGCAGCCAAGTAACTAGCGAAAGAAATGAGCAGTTCTTC
TRBV3-1/TRBV3-2,TRBJ2-1,-,TRBD2,CASSQEGGSDEQFF,TGTGCCAGCAGCCAAGAGGGGGGGAGTGATGAGCAGTTCTTC
TRBV12-3/TRBV12-4,TRBJ1-1,-,-,CASSSDSPEAFF,TGTGCCAGCAGTTCGGACAGCCCTGAAGCTTTCTTT
TRBV2,TRBJ2-7,-,-,CASSEQSLSNEQYF,TGTGCCAGCAGTGAACAGTCCCTCTCCAACGAGCAGTACTTC
TRBV19,TRBJ2-5,once,TRBD2,CASSRREGLETQYF,TGTGCCAGTAGTAGGCGGGAGGGCCTCGAGACCCAGTACTTC
TRBV12-3/TRBV12-4,TRBJ1-5,-,-,CASEGGNQPQHF,TGTGCCAGTGAAGGGGGCAATCAGCCCCAGCATTTT
TRBV11-3,TRBJ2-7,-,-,CASRSTEYEQYF,TGTGCCAGCAGATCTACAGAATACGAGCAGTACTTC
TRBV14,TRBJ1-2,few,-,CASSPGVTYGYTF,TGTGCCAGCAGCCCAGGGGTCACCTATGGCTACACCTTC
TRBV5-1,TRBJ2-5,-,-,CASSFRDWEETQYF,TGCGCCAGCAGCTTCAGGGATTGGGAAGAGACCCAGTACTTC
TRBV5-1,TRBJ2-3,-,TRBD2,CASTPRASGVLDTQYF,TGCGCCAGCACGCCTCGGGCTAGCGGGGTGTTGGATACGCAGTATTTT
TRBV7-9,TRBJ2-3,-,TRBD1,CASSLGTGAGTDTQYF,TGTGCCAGCAGCCTGGGGACAGGGGCTGGCACAGATACGCAGTATTTT
TRBV9,TRBJ2-7,-,-,CASSSSYEQYF,TGTGCCAGCAGCTCTTCCTACGAGCAGTACTTC
TRBV3-1/TRBV3-2,TRBJ2-7,-,TRBD2,CASSQGLAGRHEQYF,TGTGCCAGCAGCCAGGGACTAGCTGGTAGGCACGAGCAGTACTTC
TRBV24-1,TRBJ1-5,-,-,CATSGRRESYGNQPQHF,TGTGCCACCAGTGGGAGGAGGGAAAGTTACGGCAATCAGCCCCAGCATTTT
TRBV3-1/TRBV3-2,TRBJ1-1,-,TRBD1,CASSQVRTGLNTEAFF,TGTGCCAGCAGCCAAGTCAGGACAGGTTTGAACACTGAAGCTTTCTTT
TRBV7-2,TRBJ2-5,-,TRBD2,CASSPSTSLPETQYF,TGTGCCAGCAGCCCCTCGACTAGCCTACCAGAGACCCAGTACTTC
TRBV24-1,TRBJ2-7,-,TRBD1,CATSDRDSSYEQYF,TGTGCCACCAGTGACCGGGACAGCTCCTACGAGCAGTACTTC
TRBV9,TRBJ2-2,few,TRBD1,CASSGQGYSGELFF,TGTGCCAGCAGCGGACAGGGGTACAGCGGGGAGCTGTTTTTT
TRBV2,TRBJ2-5,-,-,CASSLLVLETQYF,TGTGCCAGCAGTCTACTAGTTTTGGAGACCCAGTACTTC
TRBV3-1/TRBV3-2,TRBJ2-5,-,TRBD2,CASSQSTSGAETQYF,TGTGCCAGCAGCCAATCGACTAGCGGGGCGGAGACCCAGTACTTC
TRBV2,TRBJ1-5,-,TRBD1,CASRAGQVSNQPQHF,TGTGCCAGCAGAGCAGGACAGGTTAGCAATCAGCCCCAGCATTTT
TRBV7-9,TRBJ1-1,medium-sized,-,CASSLCRVNTEAFF,TGTGCCAGCAGCTTATGCAGGGTGAACACTGAAGCTTTCTTT
TRBV9,TRBJ2-1,-,TRBD2,CASSESGREYNEQFF,TGTGCCAGCAGCGAATCAGGGAGGGAGTACAATGAGCAGTTCTTC
TRBV13,TRBJ1-1,once,-,CASSLSGLKAEAFF,TGTGCCAGCAGCTTATCAGGGTTGAAGGCTGAAGCTTTCTTT
TRBV9,TRBJ2-7,-,TRBD2,CASSVGGLSGDEQYF,TGTGCCAGCAGCGTAGGGGGACTCAGCGGGGACGAGCAGTACTTC
TRBV7-3,TRBJ2-3,-,TRBD2,CASSRDYTDTQYF,TGTGCCAGCAGTCGGGACTACACAGATACGCAGTATTTT
TRBV5-6,TRBJ1-2,-,-,CASSFIDRRFNYGYTF,TGTGCCAGCAGCTTTATCGACAGGAGATTTAACTATGGCTACACCTTC
TRBV27,TRBJ1-6,-,-,CASSLKGGGFAPLHF,TGTGCCAGCAGTTTAAAGGGCGGGGGCTTCGCACCCCTCCACTTT
TRBV19,TRBJ2-3,-,-,CASSSPGTGGGGLAGDTQYF,TGTGCCAGTAGCAGCCCGGGGACAGGGGGCGGGGGACTAGCGGGAGATACGCAGTATTTT
TRBV11-2,TRBJ2-5,-,-,CASSSGTVETQYF,TGTGCCAGCAGCTCTGGGACTGTAGAGACCCAGTACTTC
TRBV11-3,TRBJ1-1,-,-,CASSSGVEGAEAFF,TGTGCCAGCAGCTCAGGGGTAGAGGGTGCTGAAGCTTTCTTT
TRBV28,TRBJ1-2,-,TRBD1,CASSSPGQGDGYTF,TGTGCCAGCAGTTCCCCCGGGCAGGGGGATGGCTACACCTTC
TRBV7-6,TRBJ2-5,-,TRBD1,CASSLALRTGAETQYF,TGTGCCAGCAGCTTAGCGCTCCGGACAGGGGCAGAGACCCAGTACTTC
TRBV5-1,TRBJ2-1,-,TRBD2,CASSRAGLAGEQFF,TGCGCCAGCAGCAGGGCGGGACTAGCGGGTGAGCAGTTCTTC
TRBV19,TRBJ1-1,-,-,CASSNPGKETEAFF,TGTGCCAGTAGTAATCCAGGGAAGGAGACTGAAGCTTTCTTT
TRBV6-5,TRBJ1-5,-,TRBD1,CASSLQGAARPQHF,TGTGCCAGCAGTCTTCAGGGGGCCGCTCGACCCCAGCATTTT
TRBV12-3/TRBV12-4,TRBJ2-1,-,TRBD2,CATQAGGYNEQFF,TGTGCCACCCAAGCGGGGGGATACAATGAGCAGTTCTTC
TRBV14,TRBJ2-2,-,TRBD1,CASSGHRGQRGAEGGELFF,TGTGCCAGCAGCGGACACAGGGGGCAACGCGGGGCTGAAGGCGGGGAGCTGTTTTTT
TRBV11-3,TRBJ2-2,few,-,CASSSQSAWSGELFF,TGTGCCAGCAGCTCCCAATCAGCGTGGTCCGGGGAGCTGTTTTTT
TRBV30,TRBJ1-1,once,-,CAWSARGTEAFF,TGTGCCTGGAGTGCCCGGGGGACTGAAGCTTTCTTT
TRBV28,TRBJ1-2,-,-,CASSLGRQYGYTF,TGTGCCAGCAGTTTAGGCAGGCAATATGGCTACACCTTC
TRBV11-1,TRBJ2-7,-,TRBD2,CASSSGRGPYEQYF,TGTGCCAGCAGTTCCGGGAGGGGACCCTACGAGCAGTACTTC
TRBV19,TRBJ1-2,few,-,CASNTQSDHGYTF,TGTGCCAGTAACACACAGTCGGATCATGGCTACACCTTC
TRBV7-9,TRBJ2-2,-,-,CASSLDIGGRRTGELFF,TGTGCCAGCAGCTTAGATATTGGAGGCCGTAGGACCGGGGAGCTGTTTTTT
TRBV24-1,TRBJ1-2,-,TRBD1,CATSGSSGDRENYGYTF,TGTGCCACCAGTGGTTCCTCCGGGGACAGGGAAAACTATGGCTACACCTTC
TRBV2,TRBJ2-1,-,-,CASSVGLKAYNEQFF,TGTGCCAGCAGTGTTGGGCTCAAGGCCTACAATGAGCAGTTCTTC